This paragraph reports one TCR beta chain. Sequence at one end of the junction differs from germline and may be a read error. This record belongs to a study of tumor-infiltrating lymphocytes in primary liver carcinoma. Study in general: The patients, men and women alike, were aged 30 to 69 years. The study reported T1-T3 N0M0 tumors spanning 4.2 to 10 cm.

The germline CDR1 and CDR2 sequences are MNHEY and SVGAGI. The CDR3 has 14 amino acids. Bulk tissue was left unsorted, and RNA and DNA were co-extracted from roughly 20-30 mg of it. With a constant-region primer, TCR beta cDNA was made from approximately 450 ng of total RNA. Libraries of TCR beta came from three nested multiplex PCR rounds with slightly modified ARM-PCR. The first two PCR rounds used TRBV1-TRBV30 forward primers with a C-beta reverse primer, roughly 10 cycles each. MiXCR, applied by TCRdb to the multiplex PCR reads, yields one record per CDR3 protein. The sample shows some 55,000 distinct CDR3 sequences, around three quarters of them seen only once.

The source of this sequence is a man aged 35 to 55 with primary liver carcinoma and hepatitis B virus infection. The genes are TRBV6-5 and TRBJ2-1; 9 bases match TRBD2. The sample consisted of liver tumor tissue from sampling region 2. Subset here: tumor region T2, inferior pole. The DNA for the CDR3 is TGTGCCAGCAGCTACACCGGGACTAGCAGGGAGCAGTCCTTC. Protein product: CASSYTGTSREQSF.